The 13 T cell receptor beta chains below all came from one sample that was sequenced in a study of Ad26.COV2.S vaccination and SARS-CoV-2 variants. TCRdb keeps only in-frame clones here, not all; method: immunoSEQ multiplex PCR. This table has 350,000 to 600,000 clones, 80% to 90% appearing once. The treatment was: 19 received Ad26.COV2.S at low or high dose, single or two shots; 5 received placebo; per-sample allocation not given. Each sample was drawn 63 days after the first injection (of vaccine or placebo). The sample consisted of peripheral blood, taken in a trial of Ad26.COV2.S vaccine versus placebo. These receptors all stem from a person between 18 and 65 years old who received the Ad26.COV2.S COVID-19 vaccine or a placebo.

The chain joins TRBV12-5 to TRBJ2-3; maybe TRBD1 (7 bases). Trimming removed 1 base from V and 6 bases from J, with 14 bases in between. There are 15 residues in the CDR3. From germline, CDR1 is LGHNT and CDR2 FRNRAP. The CDR3 DNA reads as TGTGCTAGTGGTTTGGGACAGGGAGGTTCTGATACGCAGTATTTT. Its translation is CASGLGQGGSDTQYF.

The chain is built from TRBV29-1 and TRBJ1-3; 9 bases map to TRBD1. The CDR3 sequence is 15 residues long. Germline V gives CDR1 SQVTM, CDR2 ANQGSEA. V gave up 2 bases and J gave up 4 bases; unmatched junction bases: 6. The chain's CDR3 is CSVETDRGEGNTIYF. The CDR3 bases are TGCAGCGTTGAAACGGACAGGGGCGAAGGAAACACCATATATTTT. The full variable domain, in which reference TRBV29-1 and TRBJ1-3 provide the parts outside the CDR3, is SAVISQKPSRDICQRGTSLTIQCQVDSQVTMMFWYRQQPGQSLTLIATANQGSEATYESGFVIDKFPISRPNLTFSTLTVSNMSPEDSSIYLCSVETDRGEGNTIYFGEGSWLTVV.

This clone has just a few counts. The same CDR3 can be traced to other DNA sequences in this sample. In DNA form, the CDR3 reads TGTGCCAGCAGTTACGGGACAGCTAACTATGGCTACACCTTC. Its translation is CASSYGTANYGYTF. V usage is TRBV6-5 and J usage is TRBJ1-2, with 7 bases identical to TRBD1. There are 14 residues in the CDR3. V trimming: 2 bases; J trimming: 0 bases; junction bases outside the gene matches: 0. Germline assignment: CDR1 MNHEY and CDR2 SVGAGI.

This chain uses TRBV6-2 or TRBV6-3 with TRBJ1-1; 9 nucleotides line up with TRBD1. Germline loops: CDR1 MNHEY, CDR2 SVGEGT. This CDR3 is built from 15 residues. With 2 bases clipped from V and 4 bases from J, the junction kept 5 bases outside the gene matches. The CDR3 sequence: CASSYTQTGGTEAFF. CDR3 bases: TGTGCCAGCAGTTACACTCAGACAGGGGGCACTGAAGCTTTCTTT.

This clone showed up just a few times. In nucleotides, the CDR3 is TGTGCCACCAGCAGAGTCCAGGGGCGGGCCGGGGAGCTGTTTTTT. Translating gives CATSRVQGRAGELFF. The gene calls are TRBV15 and TRBJ2-2; possible D gene TRBD1, 6 bases. Germline CDR1 reads LNHNV; CDR2 reads YYDKDF (reference sequence). The length of the CDR3 is 15 residues. Deletions cut 1 base from V and 6 bases from J, with 12 bases between.

The chain carries TRBV3-1 (or the pseudogene TRBV3-2) and TRBJ1-1; TRBD1 matches 7 bases. Germline V gene sequence: CDR1 LGHDT, CDR2 YNNKEL (reference sequence). Losses at the gene ends were 1 base for V and 2 bases for J; bases not matched to a gene: 7. This CDR3 contains 16 residues. CDR3 protein: CASSQASGTDNTEAFF. Written as DNA, the CDR3 is TGTGCCAGCAGCCAAGCATCCGGGACAGATAACACTGAAGCTTTCTTT.

The CDR3 sequence: CASSSRDFISEQYF. DNA of the CDR3: TGTGCCAGTAGTTCCCGGGACTTCATCTCCGAGCAGTACTTC. The V call is TRBV19, the J call TRBJ2-7, with D possibly being TRBD2 (6 bases). V dropped 5 bases and J dropped 6 bases, with 17 bases sitting between them. The CDR3 runs to 14 residues. The V gene's germline CDR1 is LNHDA and CDR2 SQIVND (reference sequence).

Turning to this clone: Other DNA variants within this sample encode the same CDR3. This rearrangement joins TRBV6-2 or TRBV6-3 to TRBJ1-5; D is uncertain. This CDR3 region has 12 residues. Trimming pared 0 bases from V and 6 bases from J, leaving 3 bases between. Germline values: CDR1 MNHEY, CDR2 SVGEGT. CDR3 nucleotide sequence: TGTGCCAGCAGTTACTCGCTTCAGCCCCAGCATTTT. It yields the protein CASSYSLQPQHF.

The chain couples TRBV18 to TRBJ2-2; D tentatively reads TRBD1 or TRBD2 (7 bases each). CDR3 size: 16 residues. The germline V gene encodes CDR1 KGHSH and CDR2 LQKENI. V was clipped by 6 bases and J by 0 bases, with 14 bases between them. The CDR3 loop reads CASSLQGRANTGELFF. The CDR3 region has the DNA TGTGCCAGCTCTCTACAGGGGAGGGCGAACACCGGGGAGCTGTTTTTT.

V and J are TRBV30 and TRBJ1-6, with 8 bases identical to TRBD1. Per the germline V gene, CDR1 is GTSNPN and CDR2 is SVGIG (reference sequence). V was clipped by 3 bases and J by 7 bases; unmatched bases: 8. The CDR3 is 15 amino acids. CDR3 sequence reads: CAWRTTGALNSPLHF. CDR3 nucleotide sequence: TGTGCCTGGAGAACGACAGGGGCCCTAAATTCACCCCTCCACTTT.

The rearrangement links TRBV28 to TRBJ2-3; no reliable D call. This CDR3 contains 16 residues. Germline V gene data show CDR1 as MDHEN and CDR2 as SYDVKM. The germline V and J ends were trimmed by 2 bases and 1 base, with 13 bases remaining between them. CDR3 nucleotides: TGTGCCAGCAGTTTAAGTGGGTGGGCGGGCACAGATACGCAGTATTTT. This sequence encodes CASSLSGWAGTDTQYF.

The genes are TRBV28 and TRBJ1-1, with 7 bases lining up with TRBD1. The germline gives CDR1 MDHEN, CDR2 SYDVKM. Trimming at V came to 6 bases and at J to 2 bases, leaving 9 bases not matched to a gene. This CDR3 has 15 residues. CDR3 DNA sequence: TGTGCCAGCAGCAGACAGGGCAATAGCAACACTGAAGCTTTCTTT. As protein: CASSRQGNSNTEAFF.

The chain recombines TRBV7-9 with TRBJ2-5, with D perhaps matching TRBD2 (5 bases). The V and J ends lost 0 bases and 3 bases respectively, with 14 bases between them. The CDR3 covers 16 residues. Per germline, CDR1 SEHNR and CDR2 FQNEAQ (reference sequence). The CDR3 is CASSLAGSRRKETQYF. The CDR3 DNA reads as TGTGCCAGCAGCTTAGCAGGTAGTCGGAGGAAAGAGACCCAGTACTTC.